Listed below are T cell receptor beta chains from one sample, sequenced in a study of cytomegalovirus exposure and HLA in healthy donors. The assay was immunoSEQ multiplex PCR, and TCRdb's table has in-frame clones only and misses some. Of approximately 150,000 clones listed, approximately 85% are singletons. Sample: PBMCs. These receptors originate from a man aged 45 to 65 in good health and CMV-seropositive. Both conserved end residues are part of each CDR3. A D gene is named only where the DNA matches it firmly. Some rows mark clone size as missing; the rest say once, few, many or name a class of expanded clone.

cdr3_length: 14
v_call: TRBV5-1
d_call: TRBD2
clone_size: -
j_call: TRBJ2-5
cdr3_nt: TGCGCCAGCAGCTCACTAGCGGCACAAGAGACCCAGTACTTC
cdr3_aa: CASSSLAAQETQYF

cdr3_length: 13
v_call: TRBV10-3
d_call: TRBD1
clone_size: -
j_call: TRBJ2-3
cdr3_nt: TGTGCCATCAGAGGACAGGGCACAGATACGCAGTATTTT
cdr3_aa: CAIRGQGTDTQYF

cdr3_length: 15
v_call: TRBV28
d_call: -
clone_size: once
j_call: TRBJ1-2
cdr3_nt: TGTGCCAGCAGTCCGGGGGGGGGTTTTAACTATGGCTACACCTTC
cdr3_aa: CASSPGGGFNYGYTF

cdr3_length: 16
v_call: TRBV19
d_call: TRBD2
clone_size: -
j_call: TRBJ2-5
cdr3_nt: TGTGCCAGTGCCTCCTCATTGGCGGGAGTGGGGGAGACCCAGTACTTC
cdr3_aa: CASASSLAGVGETQYF

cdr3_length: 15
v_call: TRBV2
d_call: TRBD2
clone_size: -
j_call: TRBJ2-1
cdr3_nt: TGTGCCAGCAGTACCGGGACTAGCCTCTACAATGAGCAGTTCTTC
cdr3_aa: CASSTGTSLYNEQFF

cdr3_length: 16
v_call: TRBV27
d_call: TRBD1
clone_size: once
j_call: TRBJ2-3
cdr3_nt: TGTGCCAGCAGTTTATCGTGGGACAGGGACACAGATACGCAGTATTTT
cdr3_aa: CASSLSWDRDTDTQYF

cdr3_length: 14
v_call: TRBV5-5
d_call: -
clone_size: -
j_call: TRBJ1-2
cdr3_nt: TGTGCCAGCAGCTTGGAGCAGGGGACATATGGCTACACCTTC
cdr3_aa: CASSLEQGTYGYTF

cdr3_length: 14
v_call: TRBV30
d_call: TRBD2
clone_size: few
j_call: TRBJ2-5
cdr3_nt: TGTGCCTGGAGTTTAGCGGGAGTCGGGGAGACCCAGTACTTC
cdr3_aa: CAWSLAGVGETQYF

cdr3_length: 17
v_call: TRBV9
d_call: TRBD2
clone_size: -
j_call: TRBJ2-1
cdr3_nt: TGTGCCAGCAGCGTAGGGGCCGGGGGGACTGTTATTAATGAGCAGTTCTTC
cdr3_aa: CASSVGAGGTVINEQFF

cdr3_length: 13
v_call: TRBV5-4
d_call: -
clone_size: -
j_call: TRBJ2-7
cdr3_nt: TGTGCCAGCAGCTTGGGCAGCTCCTACGAGCAGTACTTC
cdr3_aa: CASSLGSSYEQYF

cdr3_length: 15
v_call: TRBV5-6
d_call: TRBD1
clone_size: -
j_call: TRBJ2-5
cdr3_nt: TGTGCCAGCAGCCGCCGGACAGGTTGGGGGGAGACCCAGTACTTC
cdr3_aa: CASSRRTGWGETQYF

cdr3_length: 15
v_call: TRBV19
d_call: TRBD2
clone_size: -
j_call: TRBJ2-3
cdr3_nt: TGTGCCAGTAGTATAGGGGCGGGAGCAACAGATACGCAGTATTTT
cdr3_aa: CASSIGAGATDTQYF

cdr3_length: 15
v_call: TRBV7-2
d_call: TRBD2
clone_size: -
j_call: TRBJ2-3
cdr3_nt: TGTGCCAGCAGCTTTTCAGCGGGGGTCACAGATACGCAGTATTTT
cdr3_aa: CASSFSAGVTDTQYF

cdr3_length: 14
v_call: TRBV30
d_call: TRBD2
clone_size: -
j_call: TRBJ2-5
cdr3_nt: TGTGCCTGGAATGGAGCGGGAGTCGGAGAGACCCAGTACTTC
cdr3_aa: CAWNGAGVGETQYF

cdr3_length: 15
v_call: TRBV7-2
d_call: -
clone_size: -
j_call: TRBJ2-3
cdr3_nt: TGTGCCAGCAGCTCCCATTGGGGCAGTACAGATACGCAGTATTTT
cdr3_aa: CASSSHWGSTDTQYF

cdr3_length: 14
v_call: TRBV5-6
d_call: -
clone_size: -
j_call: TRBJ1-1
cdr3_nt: TGTGCCAGCAGCGTGGGACGATGGAGCACTGAAGCTTTCTTT
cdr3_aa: CASSVGRWSTEAFF

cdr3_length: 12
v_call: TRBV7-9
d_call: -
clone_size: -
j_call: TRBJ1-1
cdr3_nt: TGTGCCACCCAACTACTGGACACTGAAGCTTTCTTT
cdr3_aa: CATQLLDTEAFF

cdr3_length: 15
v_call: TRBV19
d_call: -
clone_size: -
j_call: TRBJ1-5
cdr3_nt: TGTGCCAGTAGTTCAGGGACCGGGGGGAATCAGCCCCAGCATTTT
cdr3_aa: CASSSGTGGNQPQHF

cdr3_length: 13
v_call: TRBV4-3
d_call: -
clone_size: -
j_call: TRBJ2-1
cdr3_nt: TGCGCCAGCAGTAGGGGTTCCTACAATGAGCAGTTCTTC
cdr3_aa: CASSRGSYNEQFF

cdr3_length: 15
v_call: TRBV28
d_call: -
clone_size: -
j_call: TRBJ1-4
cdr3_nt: TGTGCCAGCAGTCCCCAGACGGGTCCAAATGAAAAACTGTTTTTT
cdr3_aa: CASSPQTGPNEKLFF

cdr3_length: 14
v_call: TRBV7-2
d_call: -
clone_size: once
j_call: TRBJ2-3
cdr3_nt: TGTGCCAGCGGAGGACAGATTAGCACAGATACGCAGTATTTT
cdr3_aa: CASGGQISTDTQYF

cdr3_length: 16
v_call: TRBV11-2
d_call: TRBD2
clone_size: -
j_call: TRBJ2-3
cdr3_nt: TGTGCCAGCAGCTTGTTGACTAGCGGGAGCACAGATACGCAGTATTTT
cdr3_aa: CASSLLTSGSTDTQYF

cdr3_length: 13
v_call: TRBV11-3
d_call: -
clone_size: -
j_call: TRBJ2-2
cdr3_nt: TGTGCCAGCAGTATGGAGGACACCGGGGAGCTGTTTTTT
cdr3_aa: CASSMEDTGELFF

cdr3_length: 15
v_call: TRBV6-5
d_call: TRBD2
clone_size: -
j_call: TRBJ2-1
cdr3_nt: TGTGCCAGCAGCCCTCTCGCGGGAGGTTACAATGAGCAGTTCTTC
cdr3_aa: CASSPLAGGYNEQFF

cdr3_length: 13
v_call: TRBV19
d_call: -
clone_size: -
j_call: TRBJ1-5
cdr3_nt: TGTGCCAGTAGTACCGACTCTCATCAGCCCCAGCATTTT
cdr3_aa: CASSTDSHQPQHF

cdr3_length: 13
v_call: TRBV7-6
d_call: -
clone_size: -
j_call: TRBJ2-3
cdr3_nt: TGTGCCAGCAGTCCCATGCGGGCAGATACGCAGTATTTT
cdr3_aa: CASSPMRADTQYF

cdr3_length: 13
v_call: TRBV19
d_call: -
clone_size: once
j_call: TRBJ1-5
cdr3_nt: TGTGCCAGTAGTATAGTCCCCCAGGGATCCCAGCATTTT
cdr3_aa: CASSIVPQGSQHF

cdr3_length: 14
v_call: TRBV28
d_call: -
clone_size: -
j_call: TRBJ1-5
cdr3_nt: TGTGCCAGCGCATCGGCACAGGGAGACCAGCCCCAGCATTTT
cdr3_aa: CASASAQGDQPQHF

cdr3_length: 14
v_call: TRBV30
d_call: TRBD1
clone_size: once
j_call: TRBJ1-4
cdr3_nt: TGTGCCTGGACAAACGGACAGGGAGGTGAAAAACTGTTTTTT
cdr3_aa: CAWTNGQGGEKLFF

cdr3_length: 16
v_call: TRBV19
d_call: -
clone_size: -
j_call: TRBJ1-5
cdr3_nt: TGTGCCAGTAGTATTTGGGGGGATACGAGCAATCAGCCCCAGCATTTT
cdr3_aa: CASSIWGDTSNQPQHF

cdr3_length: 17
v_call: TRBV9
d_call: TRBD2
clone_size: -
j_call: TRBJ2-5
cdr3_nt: TGTGCCAGCAGCGCCGCCGATGGGGTAGCGGGAGAAGAGACCCAGTACTTC
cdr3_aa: CASSAADGVAGEETQYF

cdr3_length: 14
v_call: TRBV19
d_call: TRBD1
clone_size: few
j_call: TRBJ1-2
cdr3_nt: TGTGCCAGTAGTATGTCAGGGACAGTCTATGGCTACACCTTC
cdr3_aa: CASSMSGTVYGYTF

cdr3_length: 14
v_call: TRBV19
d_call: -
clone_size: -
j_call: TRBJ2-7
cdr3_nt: TGTGCCAGTAGGAGGACAGACGTCTCCTACGAGCAGTACTTC
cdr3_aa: CASRRTDVSYEQYF

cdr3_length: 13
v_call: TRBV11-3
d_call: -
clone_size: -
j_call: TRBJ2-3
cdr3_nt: TGTGCCAGCAGCTCAGGGGTGGCAGATACGCAGTATTTT
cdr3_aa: CASSSGVADTQYF

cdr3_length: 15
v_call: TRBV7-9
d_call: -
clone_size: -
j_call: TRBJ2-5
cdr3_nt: TGTGCCAGCAGCTTTCCGGGGGGCCCTGGAGAGACCCAGTACTTC
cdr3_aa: CASSFPGGPGETQYF

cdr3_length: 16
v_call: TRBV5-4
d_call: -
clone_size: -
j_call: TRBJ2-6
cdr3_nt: TGTGCCAGCAGGGCAGGCTTAAGCTCTGGGGCCAACGTCCTGACTTTC
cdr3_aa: CASRAGLSSGANVLTF

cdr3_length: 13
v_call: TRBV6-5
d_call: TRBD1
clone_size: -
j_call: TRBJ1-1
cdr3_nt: TGTGCCAGCAGTCACAGGGGTGGTACTGAAGCTTTCTTT
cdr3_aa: CASSHRGGTEAFF

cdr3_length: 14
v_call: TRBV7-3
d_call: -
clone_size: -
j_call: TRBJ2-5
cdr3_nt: TGTGCCAGCAGCTTCCAGGGGGGAGGTGAGACCCAGTACTTC
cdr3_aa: CASSFQGGGETQYF

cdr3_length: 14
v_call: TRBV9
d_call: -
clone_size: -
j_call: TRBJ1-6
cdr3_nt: TGTGCCAGCAGCCCCGATGGTGAGGAATCACCCCTCCACTTT
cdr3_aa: CASSPDGEESPLHF

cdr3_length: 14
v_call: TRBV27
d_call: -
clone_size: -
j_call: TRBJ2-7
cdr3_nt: TGTGCCAGCAGTTTATCTGGCGAGGCCTACGAGCAGTACTTC
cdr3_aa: CASSLSGEAYEQYF

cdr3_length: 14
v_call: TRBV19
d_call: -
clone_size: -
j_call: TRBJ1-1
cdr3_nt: TGTGCCAGTAGTATAGATCTCCGCCAGAAAGAAGCTTTCTTT
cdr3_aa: CASSIDLRQKEAFF

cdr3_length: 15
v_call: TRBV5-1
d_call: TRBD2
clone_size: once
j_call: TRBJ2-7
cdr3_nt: TGCGCCAGCAGCTTACTAGCGGGAAGCTCCTACGAGCAGTACTTC
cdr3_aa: CASSLLAGSSYEQYF

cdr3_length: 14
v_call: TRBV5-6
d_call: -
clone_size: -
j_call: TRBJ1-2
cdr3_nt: TGTGCCAGCAGCGCGCTCCAGGTTATCTATGGCTACACCTTC
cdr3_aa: CASSALQVIYGYTF

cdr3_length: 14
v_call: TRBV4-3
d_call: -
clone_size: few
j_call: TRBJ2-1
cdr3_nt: TGCGCCAGCAGCCAAGTCGTCAGGGGCAATGAGCAGTTCTTC
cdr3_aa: CASSQVVRGNEQFF

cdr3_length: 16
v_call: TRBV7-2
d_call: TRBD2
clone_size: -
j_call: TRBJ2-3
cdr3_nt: TGTGCCAGCAGTTCAGGACTAGCGGGGGGGCTAGATACGCAGTATTTT
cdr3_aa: CASSSGLAGGLDTQYF

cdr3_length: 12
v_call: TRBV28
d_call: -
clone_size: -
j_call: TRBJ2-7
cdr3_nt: TGTGCCAGCAGGAGGGGAGGCTACGAGCAGTACTTC
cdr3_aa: CASRRGGYEQYF

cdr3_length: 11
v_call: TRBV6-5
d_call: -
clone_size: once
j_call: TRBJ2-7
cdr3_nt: TGTGCCAGTAAAAACGGGTACGAGCAGTACTTC
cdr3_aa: CASKNGYEQYF

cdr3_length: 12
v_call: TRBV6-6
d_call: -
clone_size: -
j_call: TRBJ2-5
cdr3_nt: TGTGCCAGCAGCCTAGTTCGGGAGACCCAGTACTTC
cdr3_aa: CASSLVRETQYF

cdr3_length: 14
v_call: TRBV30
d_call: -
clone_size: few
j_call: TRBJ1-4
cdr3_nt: TGTGCCTGGAGTGTCTTTCTCCCTAATGAAAAACTGTTTTTT
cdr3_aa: CAWSVFLPNEKLFF

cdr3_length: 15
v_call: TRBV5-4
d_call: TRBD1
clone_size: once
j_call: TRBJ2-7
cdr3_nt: TGTGCCAGCAGCTCTGAACCGGGACAGACCTACGAGCAGTACTTC
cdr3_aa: CASSSEPGQTYEQYF

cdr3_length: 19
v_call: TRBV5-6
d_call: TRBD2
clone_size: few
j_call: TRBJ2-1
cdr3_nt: TGTGCCAGCAGCTTGGCGGGACTAGCGGGGGTACCTCTAGCTAATGAGCAGTTCTTC
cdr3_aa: CASSLAGLAGVPLANEQFF

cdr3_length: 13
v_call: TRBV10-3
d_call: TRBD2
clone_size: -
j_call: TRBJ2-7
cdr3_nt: TGTGCCATCTCCCTAGCGGGAGAAATCGAGCAGTACTTC
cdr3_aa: CAISLAGEIEQYF

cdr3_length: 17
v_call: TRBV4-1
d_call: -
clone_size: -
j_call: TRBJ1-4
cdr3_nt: TGCGCCAGCAGCCAAGTGTGGAGCCCTACCTCTAATGAAAAACTGTTTTTT
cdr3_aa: CASSQVWSPTSNEKLFF

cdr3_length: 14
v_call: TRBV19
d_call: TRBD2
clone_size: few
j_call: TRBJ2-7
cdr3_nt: TGTGCCAGTAGTGGACTAGCGGGAGTCTACGAGCAGTACTTC
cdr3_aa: CASSGLAGVYEQYF

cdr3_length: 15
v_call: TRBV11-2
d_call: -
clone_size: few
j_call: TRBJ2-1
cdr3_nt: TGTGCCAGCAGCCGCGGGGCGCGCGCAACCAATGAGCAGTTCTTC
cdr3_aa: CASSRGARATNEQFF

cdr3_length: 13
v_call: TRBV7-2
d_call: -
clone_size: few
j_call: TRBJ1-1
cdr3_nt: TGTGCCAGCAGCCTCCAGGGGAACACTGAAGCTTTCTTT
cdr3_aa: CASSLQGNTEAFF

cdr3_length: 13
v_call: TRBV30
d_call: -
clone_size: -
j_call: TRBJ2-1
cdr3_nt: TGTGCCTGGAGGCCGTTGGGGGGAAATGAGCAGTTCTTC
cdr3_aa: CAWRPLGGNEQFF